One sample yielded the 16 T cell receptor beta chains listed below, sequenced in a study of T cell responses to AZD1222 COVID-19 vaccine. The data were produced by immunoSEQ multiplex PCR, yet TCRdb's version contains in-frame clones alone and is incomplete. The profile shows approximately 150,000 clones, roughly 90% of them singletons. The starting material was peripheral blood, obtained 28 days after the second AZD1222 dose. The receptors derive from an adult who received the AZD1222 COVID-19 vaccine.

This sequence joins TRBV6-2 or TRBV6-3 and TRBJ1-1; D gene ambiguous. V lost 5 bases to trimming and J lost 0 bases, with 7 bases between them. Germline lookup yields CDR1 MNHEY and CDR2 SVGEGT. This CDR3 has 13 amino acids. The CDR3 reads CASSPRMNTEAFF. The CDR3 nucleotides read TGTGCCAGCAGTCCGCGGATGAACACTGAAGCTTTCTTT.

V gene TRBV11-2 combines with J gene TRBJ1-6, with D hard to call. V lost 1 base and J lost 0, with 13 bases in between. This CDR3 spans 18 amino acids. Germline V gene data show CDR1 as SGHAT and CDR2 as FQNNGV. The DNA for the CDR3 is TGTGCCAGCAGCTTAGTGAAGCCTGGGAGCTCCTATAATTCACCCCTCCACTTT. Encoded protein: CASSLVKPGSSYNSPLHF.

This clone came up once. V is TRBV5-6 and J is TRBJ1-4, with 7 bases matching TRBD1. CDR1 and CDR2 from the germline V gene are SGHDT and YYEEEE. The CDR3 contains 16 residues. Trimming took 4 bases from V and 0 from J; bases not matched to a gene: 6. The CDR3 region is CASSDGTATTNEKLFF. In nucleotides, the CDR3 is TGTGCCAGCAGCGATGGGACAGCGACAACTAATGAAAAACTGTTTTTT.

This clone was found once. The rearrangement links TRBV5-1 to TRBJ1-1; D is uncertain. The CDR3 sequence is 14 residues long. Germline values: CDR1 SGHRS, CDR2 YFSETQ. The V end was cut by 0 bases, the J end by 3 bases, with 9 bases between. The CDR3 reads CASSLGGLDTEAFF. The CDR3 region has the DNA TGCGCCAGCAGCTTGGGAGGGTTGGACACTGAAGCTTTCTTT.

The J gene is TRBJ2-7, the V gene TRBV6-5; TRBD1 might be the D (5 bases). V lost 6 bases to trimming and J lost 5 bases, with 11 bases between them. The CDR3 has 12 residues. CDR1 is MNHEY, CDR2 SVGAGI, per germline. The CDR3 loop reads CASSPLGDEQYF. The CDR3 region has the DNA TGTGCCAGCAGCCCGCTAGGGGACGAGCAGTACTTC.

V and J are TRBV2 and TRBJ1-1, with D uncertain. The germline gives CDR1 SNHLY, CDR2 FYNNEI. V shed 7 bases and J shed 0 bases, with 12 bases lying between them. The CDR3 sequence is 14 residues long. The CDR3, as DNA: TGTGCCAGCACTAAGACCGAACTGAACACTGAAGCTTTCTTT. Its protein is CASTKTELNTEAFF.

The chain carries TRBV7-2 and TRBJ1-6; D is uncertain. From germline, CDR1 is SGHTA and CDR2 FQGNSA. The CDR3 covers 18 residues. The germline V and J ends were trimmed by 6 bases and 0 bases, with 18 bases remaining between them. The CDR3 DNA is TGTGCCAGCAGTCTCTCGGTGCGGGAGAGCTCCTATAATTCACCCCTCCACTTT. Its protein is CASSLSVRESSYNSPLHF.

The chain is built from TRBV7-9 and TRBJ2-3; TRBD2 might be the D (6 bases). The length of the CDR3 is 17 residues. The V gene lost 2 bases and the J gene lost 4 bases, with 19 bases spanning the gap. Germline V CDR1 and CDR2: SEHNR, FQNEAQ (reference sequence). The CDR3 sequence is CASSLSPGTPRADTQYF. The CDR3 nucleotides are TGTGCCAGCAGCTTATCCCCCGGGACTCCCAGGGCAGATACGCAGTATTTT.

J is TRBJ2-7 and V is TRBV3-1 (or the pseudogene TRBV3-2); TRBD1 matches at 10 bases. The CDR3 is 15 amino acids. Germline CDR1 and CDR2: LGHDT and YNNKEL (reference sequence). V shed 3 bases and J 2 bases; nucleotides not matched to a gene: 4. The chain's CDR3 is CASSQGQGPPYEQYF. CDR3 coding DNA: TGTGCCAGCAGCCAGGGACAGGGGCCACCCTACGAGCAGTACTTC.

J is TRBJ2-7 and V is TRBV18; TRBD1 is a possible D gene (6 bases). There are 12 residues in the CDR3. The germline V gene has CDR1 KGHSH and CDR2 LQKENI. The V end lost 6 bases, the J end lost 6 bases, and 12 bases lay between the germline ends. As DNA, the CDR3 is TGTGCCAGCTCCCCGAGGGGGATCGAGCAGTACTTC. As protein: CASSPRGIEQYF.

The gene calls are TRBV30 and TRBJ1-2, with unresolved D. Germline values: CDR1 GTSNPN, CDR2 SVGIG (reference sequence). Trimming stripped 3 bases from V and 0 bases from J, with 8 bases between. The CDR3 covers 13 residues. For the CDR3, the DNA is TGTGCCTGGAGCGCCTTGTCTAACTATGGCTACACCTTC. Amino acids: CAWSALSNYGYTF. Supplemented by reference TRBV30 and TRBJ1-2, the full variable domain reads SQTIHQWPATLVQPVGSPLSLECTVEGTSNPNLYWYRQAAGRGLQLLFYSVGIGQISSEVPQNLSASRPQDRQFILSSKKLLLSDSGFYLCAWSALSNYGYTFGSGTRLTVV.

The chain is built from TRBV7-2 and TRBJ2-1; either TRBD1 or TRBD2 may fit D (6 bases each). V lost 6 bases and J 7 bases, leaving 7 bases between the germline ends. Per germline, CDR1 SGHTA and CDR2 FQGNSA. The CDR3 extends over 11 amino acids. The CDR3 region has the DNA TGTGCCAGCAGAGGGGGGAATGAGCAGTTCTTC. Translating it yields CASRGGNEQFF.

Note on this clone: This sample includes further DNA sequences coding for the same CDR3. The CDR3 DNA sequence: TGTGCCAGCTCACCAGGCAGCAATCAGCCCCAGCATTTT. Translated, it gives CASSPGSNQPQHF. The chain combines TRBV18 with TRBJ1-5, with D unclear. Per the germline V gene, CDR1 is KGHSH and CDR2 is LQKENI. The V end was cut by 2 bases, the J end by 1 base, with 3 bases between. CDR3 length: 13 residues. Supplemented by reference TRBV18 and TRBJ1-5, the full variable domain reads NAGVMQNPRHLVRRRGQEARLRCSPMKGHSHVYWYRQLPEEGLKFMVYLQKENIIDESGMPKERFSAEFPKEGPSILRIQQVVRGDSAAYFCASSPGSNQPQHFGDGTRLSIL.

The chain is built from TRBV5-4 and TRBJ2-3; the match to TRBD2 covers 8 bases. With V trimmed by 4 bases and J by 2 bases, 9 bases remained unmatched. In germline, CDR1 is SGHNT, CDR2 YYREEE (reference sequence). This CDR3 has 16 residues. CDR3 amino acids: CASSTIGGGPTDTQYF. The CDR3 DNA sequence: TGTGCCAGCAGCACGATCGGGGGGGGCCCCACAGATACGCAGTATTTT.

The chain combines TRBV7-2 with TRBJ1-3; perhaps TRBD1 as D (6 bases). The V gene's germline CDR1 is SGHTA and CDR2 FQGNSA. The CDR3 loop spans 16 amino acids. V was pared by 5 bases and J by 4 bases, with 18 bases between. The CDR3 region has the DNA TGTGCCAGCAGCGGACCCACAGGGATGGGGGGAAACACCATATATTTT. This sequence encodes CASSGPTGMGGNTIYF. Supplemented by reference TRBV7-2 and TRBJ1-3, the full variable domain reads GAGVSQSPSNKVTEKGKDVELRCDPISGHTALYWYRQSLGQGLEFLIYFQGNSAPDKSGLPSDRFSAERTGGSVSTLTIQRTQQEDSAVYLCASSGPTGMGGNTIYFGEGSWLTVV.

CDR3 sequence (DNA): TGTGCCAGCTCTCCTTTGGCCAATAGCAATCAGCCCCAGCATTTT. Translating it yields CASSPLANSNQPQHF. This chain uses TRBV18 with TRBJ1-5; D not resolved. Germline lookup yields CDR1 KGHSH and CDR2 LQKENI. V lost 6 bases and J lost 0, with 12 bases in between. This CDR3 has 15 amino acids.